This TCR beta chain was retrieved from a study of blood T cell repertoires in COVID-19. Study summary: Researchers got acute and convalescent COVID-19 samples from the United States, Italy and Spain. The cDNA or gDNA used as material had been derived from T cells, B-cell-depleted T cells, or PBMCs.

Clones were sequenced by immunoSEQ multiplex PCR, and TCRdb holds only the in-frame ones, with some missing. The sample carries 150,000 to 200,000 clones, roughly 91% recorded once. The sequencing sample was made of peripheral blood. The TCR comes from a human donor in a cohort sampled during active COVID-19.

CDR3 region: CASNPGLAGTPRDEQFF. CDR3 nucleotides: TGTGCCAGCAACCCGGGACTAGCGGGAACCCCTAGGGATGAGCAGTTCTTC. The chain has TRBV28 and TRBJ2-1; 13 bases align to TRBD2. CDR3 size: 17 residues. Germline values: CDR1 MDHEN, CDR2 SYDVKM. The J segment lost 8 bases and the V segment lost 7 bases, leaving 14 bases of the junction unmatched. Supplemented by reference TRBV28 and TRBJ2-1, the full variable domain reads DVKVTQSSRYLVKRTGEKVFLECVQDMDHENMFWYRQDPGLGLRLIYFSYDVKMKEKGDIPEGYSVSREKKERFSLILESASTNQTSMYLCASNPGLAGTPRDEQFFGPGTRLTVL.